This T cell receptor (beta chain) was obtained from a study of technical replicates of blood from a few donors. CDR1 and CDR2 (germline): GTSNPN, SVGIG (reference sequence). There are 13 residues in the CDR3. J lost 2 bases, V lost 5 bases, and 2 bases had no gene match. Method: immunoSEQ multiplex PCR; TCRdb's copy keeps in-frame clones and lacks some. Of roughly 100,000 clones in the sample, approximately 96% were seen once. Sequencing input: T cells isolated from PBMCs. The sequence derives from a human donor in good health. The chain joins TRBV30 to TRBJ2-3; 9 bases are a match to TRBD1. The CDR3 DNA follows: TGTGCCTGGCTACAGGGGGCCACAGATACGCAGTATTTT. It encodes CAWLQGATDTQYF.